This TCR beta chain was identified in a study of T-cell reconstitution after alpha-beta-depleted transplantation in children. Study-level results: Newly made T cells mostly supplied T-cell counts and diversity one year after transplant. By about two months after transplant, alpha-beta T cells reportedly arose from several hundred graft clones that had expanded.

Regarding this clonotype: Its target is not known.

Unique molecular identifiers featured in how the TCRbeta library was prepared. MiXCR, applied by TCRdb to the PCR reads, yields one record per CDR3 protein. This sample has some 130,000 distinct CDR3 sequences, with roughly 10% found just once. This CDR3 has 13 amino acids. Germline CDR1 DFQATT, CDR2 SNEGSKA (reference sequence). Trimming removed 0 bases from V and 1 base from J, with 6 bases in between. The source material was PBMCs, mostly from graft donor cells, sampled 180 days after TCRalphabeta/CD19-depleted stem cell transplant. The chain has TRBV20-1 and TRBJ2-5; a possible D gene is TRBD1 (5 bases). The TCR comes from a girl younger than two who had a stem cell transplant for combined immunodeficiency, so the T cells may come from the graft donor. CDR3 sequence (DNA): TGCAGTGCTAGAGACAGGGTCCAAGAGACCCAGTACTTC. Translating gives CSARDRVQETQYF.